This passage covers 6 T cell receptor beta chains from one sample sequenced in a study of identical twins (TCRdb year 2016). Receptors were amplified or captured by 5' RACE. The listed sequencing device is Illumina HiSeq 2000. TCRdb itself trimmed the public reads at Q25 with fastp, ran MiXCR and retained productive beta chains. A single entry per CDR3 protein holds the most common genes and DNA from its merged rows. This sample has around 1.7 million distinct CDR3 sequences in its table, and 32% of those were observed once. Together, the top ten hold less than 0.35% of the sample. What was sequenced was cord blood. Source of these receptors: a newborn girl in good health.

This clonotype has a handful of counts. The genes are TRBV29-1 and TRBJ1-1; the D is unclear. Germline V gene sequence: CDR1 SQVTM, CDR2 ANQGSEA. Trimming stripped 7 bases from V and 1 base from J, with 13 bases between. The CDR3 has 13 amino acids. CDR3 in DNA: TGCAGCGCTCGACCCGACGGGAACACTGAAGCTTTCTTT. Protein sequence: CSARPDGNTEAFF.

This clonotype was seen a few times. The V call is TRBV6-5, the J call TRBJ1-2; a possible D gene is TRBD1 (6 bases). Germline-derived CDR1 and CDR2 are MNHEY and SVGAGI. V was pared by 0 bases and J by 4 bases, with 12 bases between. CDR3 length: 15 amino acids. CDR3 residues: CASSYSAGELYGYTF. CDR3 DNA: TGTGCCAGCAGTTACTCGGCAGGGGAACTCTATGGCTACACCTTC.

This clonotype was found many times. This rearrangement joins TRBV10-3 to TRBJ2-6; D is unresolved. This CDR3 has 14 residues. Germline V gene sequence: CDR1 ENHRY, CDR2 SYGVKD. V was cut by 8 bases and J by 0 bases, with 8 bases left in between. The CDR3 DNA is TGTGCCATCTCGGAGAACTCTGGGGCCAACGTCCTGACTTTC. It yields the protein CAISENSGANVLTF.

V is TRBV3-1 and J is TRBJ2-7; TRBD1 matches 7 bases. V trimming: 3 bases; J trimming: 4 bases; junction bases outside the gene matches: 3. There are 13 residues in the CDR3. Germline V gene lookup returns CDR1 LGHDT and CDR2 YNNKEL (reference sequence). Here the CDR3 reads CASSHSRGYEQYF. In DNA, the CDR3 is TGTGCCAGCAGCCACAGCAGGGGGTACGAGCAGTACTTC.

The chain combines TRBV2 with TRBJ2-5, with a weak D call TRBD2 (5 bases). The J call could be wrong; TRBJ2-7 is a better fit for the DNA end. The germline V gene has CDR1 SNHLY and CDR2 FYNNEI. The length of the CDR3 is 13 residues. The CDR3 DNA reads TGTGCCAGCAGTGTAACCGGGGTATACGAGCAGTACTTC. It yields the protein CASSVTGVYEQYF.

This clonotype came up once. The chain links TRBV27 to TRBJ1-2; 7 positions agree with TRBD1. The CDR3 totals 11 residues. Trimming took 8 bases from V and 8 from J; bases not matched to a gene: 5. CDR1 is MNHEY, CDR2 SMNVEV, per germline (reference sequence). The CDR3 loop reads CASVGGGGYTF. The CDR3 DNA follows: TGTGCCAGCGTAGGGGGCGGAGGCTACACCTTC.